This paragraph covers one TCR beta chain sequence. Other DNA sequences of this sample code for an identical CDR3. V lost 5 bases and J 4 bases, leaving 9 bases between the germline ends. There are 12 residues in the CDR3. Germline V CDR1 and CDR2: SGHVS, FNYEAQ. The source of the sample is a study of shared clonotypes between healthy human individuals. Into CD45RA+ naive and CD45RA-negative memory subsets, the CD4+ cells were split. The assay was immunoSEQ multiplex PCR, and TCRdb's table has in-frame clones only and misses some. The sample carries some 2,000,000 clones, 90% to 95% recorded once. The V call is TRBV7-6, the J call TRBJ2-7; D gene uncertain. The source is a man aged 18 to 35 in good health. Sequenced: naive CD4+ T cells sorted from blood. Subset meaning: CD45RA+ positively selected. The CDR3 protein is CASSPLGYEQYF. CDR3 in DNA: TGTGCCAGCAGCCCACTGGGGTACGAGCAGTACTTC.